The source of this T cell receptor beta chain is a study of identical twins (TCRdb year 2016). Study-level background: To test whether fetal clonotypes persist, the study used deep sequencing on TCR alpha and beta repertoires from monozygotic twins, unrelated adults of various ages, and cord blood. To rule out contamination, the twin experiments were replicated at different times with different library preparation protocols.

Every donor in the study was a healthy Caucasian. Three pairs of female monozygotic twins, all aged roughly 18 to 29 years, were included in the twin cohort. Peripheral blood mononuclear cells were used as the source from which RNA for TCR libraries was isolated. The method was 5' RACE. Data came from an Illumina HiSeq 2000. A universal primer binding site was introduced by template switching, and a unique molecular identifier was present in the final cDNA, enabling accurate counting of TCR cDNA molecules. Specific primers in the conserved constant-segment region were used to synthesize first-strand cDNA for TCR alpha and beta chains. To control for contamination, every cDNA library carried two barcodes: a SMART-Mk sample barcode plus Illumina barcodes. TruSeq adapter sequences and Illumina sample barcodes were added in two successive PCR steps. TCR alpha and beta cDNA libraries were sequenced on the Illumina HiSeq platform with custom primers. Per the original workflow: MiGEC processed the raw reads to extract unique molecular identifiers, while MiXCR was used to determine the CDR3 positions. Recombination models were inferred per individual with the repgenHMM and IGoR tools using an EM algorithm. Shared clonotypes were analyzed with the tcR package in R, and sharing was normalized by the product of cloneset sizes. Out-of-frame nonproductive sequences were analyzed to study raw recombination free of thymic and clonal selection effects. TCRdb handled the public reads itself, with Q25 trimming in fastp and clone calling in MiXCR, and kept productive beta chains. CDR3 protein duplicates are merged, each entry listing the most common genes and DNA. TCRdb's processing, not the authors' own work, is the source of the V and J calls. The sample table lists about 700,000 distinct CDR3 sequences, about 9.4% of them with a count of one. Approximately 0.89% of the sample is in the top ten clones.

What the work shows at the level of the full study, not this receptor alone: Excess twin sharing in beta out-of-frame sequences was weaker because fewer shared sequences lowered the signal-to-noise ratio. In monozygotic twins, recombination models systematically underestimated out-of-frame TCR alpha sharing, but the models matched the sharing seen between unrelated individuals. Zero-insertion analyses could be partly confounded by invariant T cells such as MAIT and iNKT, although diverse VJ usage argued against such confounding for most clonotypes. Out-of-frame TCR alpha sequences shared between twins showed an excess of low generation-probability sequences compared with coincidental sharing between unrelated individuals. Fewer insertions were carried by abundant cord blood beta clonotypes; a weaker similar trend was observed in young adult naive repertoires, while no such trend was observed in memory repertoires. Conclusions relied on cross-sectional statistical analysis, since the same donors could not be followed over many years.

The junction carries 13 bases between V and J, which are trimmed by 0 bases and 1 base respectively. From the cysteine through the phenylalanine, the CDR3 covers 16 amino acids. Kept here is only the CDR3 DNA, which spans 48 bases and is read in frame from base 1. As encoded in the germline V gene (reference sequence), CDR1 is DFQATT while CDR2 is SNEGSKA. A note on this clonotype: The specificity of this receptor is unknown. Per-base quality was not reported, and no clone a single base away is much larger than it.

The data were also submitted as part of a second study, on yellow fever vaccine responses in identical twins. The second study's paper adds: The authors reported that the T cell response to vaccination in identical twins appeared partly convergent and partly personalized. The study precisely tracked vaccine-responding T cell clones in identical twins.

This receptor chain uses TRBV20-1 and TRBJ1-5; the D region possibly corresponds to TRBD1 (5 bases align). The source material was PBMCs. The receptor was isolated from a young woman in good health. This receptor has the CDR3 CSARDLMGGSNQPQHF. The DNA sequence is TGCAGTGCTAGAGATCTAATGGGGGGGAGCAATCAGCCCCAGCATTTT.